This entry features one T cell receptor beta chain sequence. This sample is drawn from a study of blood T cell repertoires in COVID-19. Study overall: The analysed material was cDNA or gDNA that came from T cells, B-cell-depleted T cells, or PBMCs.

TCRdb keeps only in-frame clones here, not all; method: immunoSEQ multiplex PCR. Of 300,000 or so clones in the sample, more than 70% are singletons; the top ten hold roughly 6.7%. CDR1 is MGHRA and CDR2 is YSYEKL in the germline V gene. The CDR3 totals 15 residues. V was trimmed by 0 bases and J by 2 bases, leaving 11 bases between them. Sequencing input: peripheral blood. The V gene is TRBV4-1, the J gene TRBJ2-7; D not resolved. This receptor was obtained from a man between 18 and 35 years old who had recovered from COVID-19. CDR3 bases: TGCGCCAGCAGCCAAGAGAGGCCACCGACCTACGAGCAGTACTTC. Amino acids: CASSQERPPTYEQYF.